This T cell receptor (beta chain) was retrieved from a study of T cell changes during pregnancy in multiple sclerosis. Profiling relied on immunoSEQ multiplex PCR, and the TCRdb table lists in-frame clones only, not all of them. The sample includes 90,000 to 150,000 clones, about 94% seen only once; the top ten take 6% to 7%. Germline V gene data show CDR1 as SEHNR and CDR2 as FQNEAQ (reference sequence). V was shortened by 3 bases and J by 6 bases, with 12 bases between the two germline ends. There are 13 residues in the CDR3. V usage is TRBV7-9 and J usage is TRBJ2-7; D is perhaps TRBD2 (6 bases). The sequence was collected from a female donor with multiple sclerosis, enrolled in a pregnancy study. The sample was peripheral blood, taken before pregnancy. The CDR3 reads CASSLEEAGEQYF. Here the CDR3 DNA reads TGTGCCAGCAGCTTGGAGGAAGCGGGCGAGCAGTACTTC.